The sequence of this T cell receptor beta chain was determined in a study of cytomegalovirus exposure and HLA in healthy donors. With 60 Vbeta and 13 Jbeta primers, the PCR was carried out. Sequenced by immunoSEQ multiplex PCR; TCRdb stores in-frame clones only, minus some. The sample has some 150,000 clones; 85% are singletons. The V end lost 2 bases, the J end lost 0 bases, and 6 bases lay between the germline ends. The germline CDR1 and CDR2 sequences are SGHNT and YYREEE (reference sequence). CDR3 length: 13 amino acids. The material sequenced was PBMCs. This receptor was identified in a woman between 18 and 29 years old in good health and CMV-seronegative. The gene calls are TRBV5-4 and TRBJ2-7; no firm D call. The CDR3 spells CASSLISSYEQYF. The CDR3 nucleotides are TGTGCCAGCAGCTTAATTAGCTCCTACGAGCAGTACTTC.